The T cell receptor (beta chain) under discussion was sequenced for a study of T cell repertoires in cytomegalovirus infection. Study as a whole: CMV infection plus the matching HLA type was flagged by public TCR beta signatures. Findings and caveats of the study: CMV-specific TCR beta clonotypes restricted by HLA-C dominated the ex vivo response.

With 4 bases removed from V and 6 bases from J, the gap between germline ends came to 19 bases. The CDR3 is made up of 16 amino acids. Germline V gene lookup returns CDR1 LGHNA and CDR2 YNFKEQ. This clonotype was counted only a few times. Its antigen is unknown. TCRdb fed the reads into MiXCR, producing one record per CDR3 protein. Among more than 500,000 distinct CDR3 sequences listed, about 15% were seen once. The chain has TRBV4-2 and TRBJ2-1; maybe TRBD2 (7 bases). The sample taken for sequencing was CD8+ T cells from PBMCs. This TCR was sampled from a human donor in good health (CMV status not recorded). Some clones in this sample may be carry-over from other donors' samples. Here the CDR3 reads CASSPRGWEGRNEQFF. The CDR3 DNA is TGTGCCAGCAGCCCAAGGGGGTGGGAGGGCCGCAATGAGCAGTTCTTC.